The rows below give T cell receptor beta chains drawn from one sample of a study of identical twins' blood T cells. One entry per CDR3 protein results from TCRdb running MiXCR on the 5' RACE reads. This sample carries 350,000 to 450,000 distinct CDR3 sequences, over 25% of them seen once, and the ten largest clones take about 6.1%. The sample was PBMCs. The receptor source for this set is a woman between 18 and 49 years old in good health. CDR3s include the opening cysteine and the closing phenylalanine or tryptophan. D genes are given only for firm matches. Not all rows give a size; the values are once, few, many and, for expanded clones, a class.

j_gene: TRBJ2-1; abundance: -; v_gene: TRBV20-1; d_gene: -; CDR3nt: TGCAGTGCTATACCAGGGGTGGGCTCCTACAATGAGCAGTTCTTC; CDR3aa: CSAIPGVGSYNEQFF
j_gene: TRBJ2-7; abundance: many; v_gene: TRBV7-9; d_gene: -; CDR3nt: TGTGCCAGCAGCGACAAGGGACTTATTCACGAGCAGTACTTC; CDR3aa: CASSDKGLIHEQYF
j_gene: TRBJ1-5; abundance: few; v_gene: TRBV5-6; d_gene: -; CDR3nt: TGTGCCAGCAGCTTGTTCTGGGTCCTCGATCAGCCCCAGCATTTT; CDR3aa: CASSLFWVLDQPQHF
j_gene: TRBJ1-1; abundance: -; v_gene: TRBV5-1; d_gene: TRBD1; CDR3nt: TGCGCCAGCAGCTTGGGGGGTGAGGACAGGCCTTTCTTT; CDR3aa: CASSLGGEDRPFF
j_gene: TRBJ1-6; abundance: few; v_gene: TRBV3-1; d_gene: -; CDR3nt: TGTGCCAGCAGCCAAGATGACGGACCTAATTCACCCCTCCACTTT; CDR3aa: CASSQDDGPNSPLHF
j_gene: TRBJ2-1; abundance: few; v_gene: TRBV9; d_gene: TRBD2; CDR3nt: TGTGCCAGCAGCTCCCTAGCGGGGCAGTACAATGAGCAGTTCTTC; CDR3aa: CASSSLAGQYNEQFF
j_gene: TRBJ2-7; abundance: -; v_gene: TRBV20-1; d_gene: TRBD2; CDR3nt: TGCAGTGCTCGGTCCGGGAGGAATGAGCAGTACTTC; CDR3aa: CSARSGRNEQYF
j_gene: TRBJ2-5; abundance: few; v_gene: TRBV28; d_gene: -; CDR3nt: TGTGCCAGCAGTCGACGACAGGTTGTGTGGGAGACCCAGTACTTC; CDR3aa: CASSRRQVVWETQYF
j_gene: TRBJ2-7; abundance: once; v_gene: TRBV7-2; d_gene: -; CDR3nt: TGTGCCACCCGTAGGGACCGCATTACCTACGAGCAGTACTTC; CDR3aa: CATRRDRITYEQYF
j_gene: TRBJ2-7; abundance: few; v_gene: TRBV6-5; d_gene: TRBD2; CDR3nt: TGTGCCAGCAGACAACCCGGGACTAGCGGGAGCAAAAACGAGCAGTACTTC; CDR3aa: CASRQPGTSGSKNEQYF
j_gene: TRBJ2-3; abundance: few; v_gene: TRBV9; d_gene: -; CDR3nt: TGTGCCAGCAGCGTAGACGGGGGGCTAGATACGCAGTATTTT; CDR3aa: CASSVDGGLDTQYF
j_gene: TRBJ2-3; abundance: -; v_gene: TRBV3-1; d_gene: -; CDR3nt: TGTGCCAGCAGCCAAGTGGTCGAGGCGCAGTATTTT; CDR3aa: CASSQVVEAQYF
j_gene: TRBJ1-1; abundance: few; v_gene: TRBV5-1; d_gene: TRBD1; CDR3nt: TGCGCCAGCAGCTGGGACAGGGCCGTGGCTGAAGCTTTCTTT; CDR3aa: CASSWDRAVAEAFF
j_gene: TRBJ2-1; abundance: few; v_gene: TRBV19; d_gene: -; CDR3nt: TGTGCCAGTAGTATGAGACAGAGCTCCTACAATGAGCAGTTCTTC; CDR3aa: CASSMRQSSYNEQFF
j_gene: TRBJ2-7; abundance: -; v_gene: TRBV11-3; d_gene: -; CDR3nt: TGTGCCAGCAGCTTAGGTTTCGGGACTTTACAGTACTTC; CDR3aa: CASSLGFGTLQYF
j_gene: TRBJ2-3; abundance: -; v_gene: TRBV6-6; d_gene: -; CDR3nt: TGTGCCACTGGGCCGCTCACAGATACGCAGTATTTT; CDR3aa: CATGPLTDTQYF
j_gene: TRBJ2-3; abundance: many; v_gene: TRBV6-5; d_gene: TRBD2; CDR3nt: TGTGCCAGCCGTAGCGGGGATACGCAGTATTTT; CDR3aa: CASRSGDTQYF
j_gene: TRBJ1-1; abundance: few; v_gene: TRBV7-9; d_gene: -; CDR3nt: TGTGCCAGCAGCCCCGGGACCAGCCCTGAAGCTTTCTTT; CDR3aa: CASSPGTSPEAFF
j_gene: TRBJ1-2; abundance: -; v_gene: TRBV29-1; d_gene: -; CDR3nt: TGCAGCGTTGGACATAATGGCTACACCTTC; CDR3aa: CSVGHNGYTF
j_gene: TRBJ1-5; abundance: few; v_gene: TRBV20-1; d_gene: TRBD1; CDR3nt: TGCAGTGCTGGTCCGACAGGGAAATATCAGCCCCAGCATTTT; CDR3aa: CSAGPTGKYQPQHF
j_gene: TRBJ2-3; abundance: few; v_gene: TRBV29-1; d_gene: -; CDR3nt: TGCCCCGGATCGCGGTTTAGTACAGATACGCAGTATTTT; CDR3aa: CPGSRFSTDTQYF
j_gene: TRBJ2-7; abundance: many; v_gene: TRBV4-3; d_gene: TRBD1; CDR3nt: TGCGCCAGCAGCCAAGGACAGGGGATCTACGAGCAGTATTTC; CDR3aa: CASSQGQGIYEQYF
j_gene: TRBJ2-7; abundance: -; v_gene: TRBV11-2; d_gene: -; CDR3nt: TGTGCCAGCAGCTTAAGTGGGAGAGAGCAGTACTTC; CDR3aa: CASSLSGREQYF
j_gene: TRBJ1-1; abundance: -; v_gene: TRBV20-1; d_gene: -; CDR3nt: TGCAGTGCTAGTCCCTCGCAGATGAACACTGAAGCTTTCTTT; CDR3aa: CSASPSQMNTEAFF
j_gene: TRBJ2-1; abundance: -; v_gene: TRBV11-2; d_gene: TRBD1; CDR3nt: TGTGCCAGCAGCCTCCGAGACAGGGTTGGGGTCAATGAGCAGTTCTTC; CDR3aa: CASSLRDRVGVNEQFF
j_gene: TRBJ1-2; abundance: -; v_gene: TRBV29-1; d_gene: -; CDR3nt: TGCAGCGTTGAGGCTGGGCAGGCGCGAGGTGGCTACACCTTC; CDR3aa: CSVEAGQARGGYTF
j_gene: TRBJ1-5; abundance: -; v_gene: TRBV6-1; d_gene: -; CDR3nt: TGTGCCAGCAGTCTCCGACAGCTCGTGTATGGGTATAGCAATCAGCCCCAGCATTTT; CDR3aa: CASSLRQLVYGYSNQPQHF
j_gene: TRBJ2-1; abundance: -; v_gene: TRBV18; d_gene: -; CDR3nt: TGTGCCAGCTCACTCGCAGAGGACCTTAAACGCAGCTCCTACAATGAGCAGTTCTTC; CDR3aa: CASSLAEDLKRSSYNEQFF
j_gene: TRBJ1-1; abundance: -; v_gene: TRBV29-1; d_gene: -; CDR3nt: TGCAGCGTTTGGGGAGGGGGTGAAGCTTTCTTT; CDR3aa: CSVWGGGEAFF
j_gene: TRBJ2-7; abundance: few; v_gene: TRBV5-1; d_gene: -; CDR3nt: TGCGCCAGCAGCTTGGCCGGGTCCCTCGGATTATACGAGCAGTACTTC; CDR3aa: CASSLAGSLGLYEQYF
j_gene: TRBJ1-2; abundance: -; v_gene: TRBV19; d_gene: -; CDR3nt: TGTGCCAGTAGTCTCAGGGAGGACTATGGCTACACCTTC; CDR3aa: CASSLREDYGYTF
j_gene: TRBJ2-4; abundance: -; v_gene: TRBV11-2; d_gene: -; CDR3nt: TGTGCCAGCAGCACCTCGACGTCGGACATTCAGTACTTC; CDR3aa: CASSTSTSDIQYF
j_gene: TRBJ1-2; abundance: few; v_gene: TRBV9; d_gene: -; CDR3nt: TGTGCCAGCAGCGCGGGCTCCGACAACTATGGCTACACCTTC; CDR3aa: CASSAGSDNYGYTF
j_gene: TRBJ2-3; abundance: -; v_gene: TRBV5-1; d_gene: -; CDR3nt: TGCGCCACCTCAGCGGTGGTGGGAGATACGCAGTATTTT; CDR3aa: CATSAVVGDTQYF
j_gene: TRBJ1-4; abundance: few; v_gene: TRBV30; d_gene: TRBD1; CDR3nt: TGTGCCTGGAGTGAAGGACAGGGTGTTGAAAAACTGTTTTTT; CDR3aa: CAWSEGQGVEKLFF
j_gene: TRBJ1-4; abundance: few; v_gene: TRBV20-1; d_gene: -; CDR3nt: TGCAGTGCTAGACGCGTGGCTAATGAAAAACTGTTTTTT; CDR3aa: CSARRVANEKLFF
j_gene: TRBJ2-3; abundance: -; v_gene: TRBV11-2; d_gene: -; CDR3nt: TGTGCCAGCAGCCGGGACCCAAGCACAGATACGCAGTATTTT; CDR3aa: CASSRDPSTDTQYF
j_gene: TRBJ1-4; abundance: -; v_gene: TRBV7-9; d_gene: TRBD1; CDR3nt: TGTGCCAGCAGCCCTAGGGACAGCGAGTATGAAAAACTGTTTTTT; CDR3aa: CASSPRDSEYEKLFF
j_gene: TRBJ2-2; abundance: few; v_gene: TRBV7-2; d_gene: -; CDR3nt: TGTGCCAGCAGCGTCAGAGACATATCCACCGGGGAGCTGTTTTTT; CDR3aa: CASSVRDISTGELFF
j_gene: TRBJ2-1; abundance: few; v_gene: TRBV20-1; d_gene: -; CDR3nt: TGCAGTGCCCGGGACTCCCGGAGCTCCTACAATGAGCAGTTCTTC; CDR3aa: CSARDSRSSYNEQFF
j_gene: TRBJ2-3; abundance: -; v_gene: TRBV5-4; d_gene: TRBD1; CDR3nt: TGTGCCAGCAGCCCGGACGGGACAGGTCCTAGCACAGATACGCAGTATTTT; CDR3aa: CASSPDGTGPSTDTQYF